This TCR beta chain is from a study of blood T cell repertoires in COVID-19. Here immunoSEQ multiplex PCR was the method, and the copy in TCRdb shows in-frame clones only, minus some. The top ten clones hold roughly 4% of a sample with 150,000 or so clones, approximately 87% of them seen once. Sequencing used peripheral blood. The TCR was taken from a woman aged 65 to 85 with acute or convalescent COVID-19.

The CDR3 protein is CASSQTERVEQFF. The CDR3 DNA follows: TGTGCCAGCAGCCAAACGGAGCGGGTTGAGCAGTTCTTC. This chain connects TRBV3-1 (or the pseudogene TRBV3-2) to TRBJ2-1, with D possibly being TRBD2 (6 bases). The germline V gene encodes CDR1 LGHDT and CDR2 YNNKEL (reference sequence). This CDR3 comprises 13 residues. V dropped 2 bases and J dropped 9 bases, with 11 bases sitting between them.